These 30 T cell receptor beta chains came from one sample sequenced in a study of shared clonotypes between healthy human individuals (dated by TCRdb to 2019 to 2021). Preparation of the library involved the immunoSEQ multiplex PCR assay. In TCRdb, the immuneACCESS table is reduced to in-frame sequences with V and J assigned. These tables do not hold every clone; where another copy was compared, an unresolved V gene accounts for under half, and the others remain unexplained. The sample contains more than 2 million clones, approximately 96% of them found a single time. Together, the top ten hold around 0.13% of the sample. What was sequenced was naive CD4+ T cells sorted from blood. In light of the paper, this sample's cell subset or site label describes: CD45RA+ positively selected. Receptors were obtained from a man between 18 and 29 years old in good health.

The chain joins TRBV4-1 to TRBJ2-3; D might be TRBD1 (5 bases). The CDR3 consists of 15 residues. Trimming stripped 6 bases from V and 4 bases from J, with 17 bases between. CDR1 MGHRA and CDR2 YSYEKL come from the germline V gene. CDR3 nucleotides: TGCGCCAGCAGTCTCGAAGGGGTGTTGGCAGATACGCAGTATTTT. Translated: CASSLEGVLADTQYF.

This chain uses TRBV18 with TRBJ2-1, with D possibly TRBD1 on 6 matching bases. V dropped 1 base and J dropped 7 bases, with 17 bases sitting between them. The CDR3 loop spans 16 amino acids. Germline V gene lookup returns CDR1 KGHSH and CDR2 LQKENI. CDR3 sequence (DNA): TGTGCCAGCTCACCACGGGCAGGGGCTCGGGAAAATGAGCAGTTCTTC. Translating gives CASSPRAGARENEQFF.

The chain is built from TRBV30 and TRBJ1-2; possibly TRBD1 for D (6 bases). The CDR3 is 13 residues long. Germline V lookup: CDR1 GTSNPN, CDR2 SVGIG (reference sequence). V was cut by 4 bases and J by 8 bases, with 17 bases left in between. CDR3: CAWKRALGGGYTF. In DNA form, the CDR3 reads TGTGCCTGGAAACGGGCCTTGGGGGGCGGCTACACCTTC. Supplemented by reference TRBV30 and TRBJ1-2, the full variable domain reads SQTIHQWPATLVQPVGSPLSLECTVEGTSNPNLYWYRQAAGRGLQLLFYSVGIGQISSEVPQNLSASRPQDRQFILSSKKLLLSDSGFYLCAWKRALGGGYTFGSGTRLTVV.

V and J are TRBV6-1 and TRBJ2-2; 8 nucleotides agree with TRBD2. The J segment lost 4 bases and the V segment lost 9 bases, leaving 7 bases of the junction unmatched. CDR1 and CDR2 from the germline V gene are MNHNS and SASEGT. CDR3 length equals 14 residues. CDR3 in amino acids: CASTGLVATGELFF. CDR3 sequence (DNA): TGTGCCAGTACGGGACTAGTTGCCACCGGGGAGCTGTTTTTT.

This clone was recorded once. This chain joins TRBV7-9 and TRBJ2-1, with D possibly TRBD1 on 5 matching bases. V lost 5 bases and J lost 5, with 22 bases in between. CDR1 and CDR2 from the germline V gene are SEHNR and FQNEAQ (reference sequence). The CDR3 is 17 amino acids. This CDR3 is CASSPPVGRVGDNEQFF. The DNA for the CDR3 is TGTGCCAGCAGCCCCCCCGTGGGGCGTGTAGGGGACAATGAGCAGTTCTTC.

CDR3 region: CASSKVGTDPYEQYF. As DNA, the CDR3 is TGTGCCAGCAGCAAAGTGGGGACGGACCCCTACGAGCAGTACTTC. The chain links TRBV21-1 to TRBJ2-7. TRBV21-1 represents a pseudogene. The CDR3 totals 15 residues.

The J gene is TRBJ2-2, the V gene TRBV6-6, with D possibly TRBD1 on 5 matching bases. The CDR3 loop spans 16 amino acids. The germline gives CDR1 MNHNY, CDR2 SVGAGI (reference sequence). Trimming cost V 2 bases and J 7 bases, with 17 bases left between them. DNA of the CDR3: TGTGCCAGCAGTTACACCCCACAAGGGGTAGGCGGGGAGCTGTTTTTT. This gives the protein CASSYTPQGVGGELFF.

In regard to this clone: A much larger clone sits a single nucleotide away, making a read error possible. The chain employs TRBV13 and TRBJ1-1; D not resolved. V dropped 2 bases and J dropped 0 bases, with 4 bases sitting between them. The CDR3 totals 13 residues. The germline V gene has CDR1 PRHDT and CDR2 FYEKMQ (reference sequence). The CDR3 region is CASSLNLNTEAFF. CDR3 sequence (DNA): TGTGCCAGCAGCTTAAACCTGAACACTGAAGCTTTCTTT.

The chain has TRBV30 and TRBJ2-1; 9 positions agree with TRBD2. There are 16 residues in the CDR3. Germline-derived CDR1 and CDR2 are GTSNPN and SVGIG (reference sequence). J was trimmed by 2 bases and V by 0 bases; bases with no gene match: 5. CDR3 in amino acids: CAWSVLASGTYNEQFF. CDR3 DNA: TGTGCCTGGAGTGTATTGGCTAGCGGGACCTACAATGAGCAGTTCTTC.

Points on this clone: Within the sample, other DNA sequences also encode this same CDR3. The genes are TRBV6-6 and TRBJ1-5, with unresolved D. The CDR3 contains 13 residues. Trimming removed 2 bases at V and 2 bases at J, with 4 bases between. Looked up from germline, CDR1 is MNHNY and CDR2 is SVGAGI (reference sequence). The CDR3 nucleotides read TGTGCCAGCAGTTACGGGGGCAATCAGCCCCAGCATTTT. Translation: CASSYGGNQPQHF.

CDR3 residues: CASSHPPLETQYF. The DNA for the CDR3 is TGTGCCAGCAGCCATCCCCCCCTAGAGACCCAGTACTTC. This chain connects TRBV9 to TRBJ2-5; D gene unclear. The germline V gene encodes CDR1 SGDLS and CDR2 YYNGEE. Deletions cut 4 bases from V and 4 bases from J, with 11 bases between. The CDR3 spans 13 residues.

V and J are TRBV5-4 and TRBJ2-4, with 10 bases aligning to TRBD2. The V gene end was trimmed by 3 bases and the J gene end by 8 bases; junction bases not matched to a gene: 11. CDR3 length equals 16 residues. CDR1 is SGHNT and CDR2 is YYREEE in the germline V gene (reference sequence). The CDR3: CASSSIGLAGGDIQYF. CDR3 bases: TGTGCCAGCAGCTCAATCGGATTAGCGGGAGGAGACATTCAGTACTTC.

The chain joins TRBV2 to TRBJ2-5; possible D gene TRBD1, 5 bases. From germline, CDR1 is SNHLY and CDR2 FYNNEI. Between the trimmed V and J ends, which lost 6 bases and 3 bases, there was a span of 14 bases. This CDR3 contains 14 residues. The CDR3 loop reads CASRPKGFKETQYF. The CDR3, as DNA: TGTGCCAGCAGGCCAAAGGGGTTTAAAGAGACCCAGTACTTC.

The CDR3 DNA reads TGTGCCAGCAGTACAGGGATCGCGACAGATACGCAGTATTTT. Translation: CASSTGIATDTQYF. This chain connects TRBV6-1 to TRBJ2-3; possibly TRBD1 for D (6 bases). The length of the CDR3 is 14 residues. Trimming removed 5 bases from V and 3 bases from J, with 12 bases in between. Germline V gene data show CDR1 as MNHNS and CDR2 as SASEGT.

The chain uses TRBV11-2 and TRBJ2-2; possible D gene TRBD2, 6 bases. CDR3 size: 15 residues. Germline CDR1 SGHAT, CDR2 FQNNGV. V was shortened by 1 base and J by 6 bases, with 12 bases between the two germline ends. CDR3 bases: TGTGCCAGCAGCTTAGCGGGAGATGGGTCCGGGGAGCTGTTTTTT. Translated, it gives CASSLAGDGSGELFF. Variable domain in full (rest from reference TRBV11-2 and TRBJ2-2): EAGVAQSPRYKIIEKRQSVAFWCNPISGHATLYWYQQILGQGPKLLIQFQNNGVVDDSQLPKDRFSAERLKGVDSTLKIQPAKLEDSAVYLCASSLAGDGSGELFFGEGSRLTVL.

The J gene is TRBJ2-6, the V gene TRBV7-9; D gene unclear. In germline, CDR1 is SEHNR, CDR2 FQNEAQ (reference sequence). The CDR3 consists of 15 residues. V was pared by 3 bases and J by 1 base, with 7 bases between. Here the CDR3 DNA reads TGTGCCAGCAGCTTGGCCCAGTCTGGGGCCAACGTCCTGACTTTC. Translation: CASSLAQSGANVLTF.

CDR3 nucleotides: TGTGCCTGGAGGTACGACGGAAACACCGGGGAGCTGTTTTTT. Translated: CAWRYDGNTGELFF. The J gene is TRBJ2-2, the V gene TRBV30; D call uncertain. Deletions cut 3 bases from V and 2 bases from J, with 10 bases between. The CDR3 is made up of 14 amino acids. CDR1 is GTSNPN, CDR2 SVGIG, per germline (reference sequence). The full variable domain, completed using reference TRBV30 and TRBJ2-2, is SQTIHQWPATLVQPVGSPLSLECTVEGTSNPNLYWYRQAAGRGLQLLFYSVGIGQISSEVPQNLSASRPQDRQFILSSKKLLLSDSGFYLCAWRYDGNTGELFFGEGSRLTVL.

CDR3 nucleotides: TGTGCCAGCAGAAGAGGGCTAGCTCTCGACACCGGGGAGCTGTTTTTT. It yields the protein CASRRGLALDTGELFF. This chain joins TRBV7-6 and TRBJ2-2; the D gene is possibly TRBD2 (5 bases). CDR3 length: 16 amino acids. The V end lost 6 bases, the J end lost 3 bases, and 17 bases lay between the germline ends. Germline CDR1 is SGHVS and CDR2 is FNYEAQ.

A single count supports this clone. The chain recombines TRBV5-4 with TRBJ1-1; 7 bases agree with TRBD1. The CDR3 contains 14 residues. V was clipped by 5 bases and J by 0 bases; unmatched bases: 4. Germline loops: CDR1 SGHNT, CDR2 YYREEE (reference sequence). The DNA of the CDR3 is TGTGCCAGCAGTCGAACAGGGGTGAACACTGAAGCTTTCTTT. It translates to CASSRTGVNTEAFF.

With regard to this clone: This sample also contains other DNA sequences that code for the same CDR3. The chain has TRBV6-1 and TRBJ1-5, with D hard to call. The CDR3 runs 14 residues. Trimming pared 2 bases from V and 0 bases from J, leaving 5 bases between. Germline V gives CDR1 MNHNS, CDR2 SASEGT. The CDR3 DNA reads as TGTGCCAGCAGTGAACTCGATAGCAATCAGCCCCAGCATTTT. It codes for CASSELDSNQPQHF.

The J gene is TRBJ2-2, the V gene TRBV2; D possibly corresponds to TRBD1 (5 bases). The germline gives CDR1 SNHLY, CDR2 FYNNEI. The CDR3 extends over 14 amino acids. Trimming shortened V by 2 bases and J by 5 bases, and 9 bases separated the two germline ends. The CDR3 loop reads CASSEKGLTGELFF. The CDR3 nucleotides are TGTGCCAGCAGTGAAAAGGGGCTTACCGGGGAGCTGTTTTTT. The whole variable domain, filled in from reference TRBV2 and TRBJ2-2, reads EPEVTQTPSHQVTQMGQEVILRCVPISNHLYFYWYRQILGQKVEFLVSFYNNEISEKSEIFDDQFSVERPDGSNFTLKIRSTKLEDSAMYFCASSEKGLTGELFFGEGSRLTVL.

The chain employs TRBV7-6 and TRBJ2-6; possibly TRBD2 for D (5 bases). The ends were cut back, 4 bases at V and 0 bases at J, with 7 bases in the middle. The germline V gene encodes CDR1 SGHVS and CDR2 FNYEAQ. The CDR3 contains 15 residues. This CDR3 reads CASSSEGSGANVLTF. CDR3 DNA sequence: TGTGCCAGCAGCTCCGAGGGCTCTGGGGCCAACGTCCTGACTTTC.

This clone has only one observation. The same CDR3 is also encoded by other DNA sequences in this sample. V gene TRBV5-1 combines with J gene TRBJ2-1; TRBD1 matches 7 bases. Trimming took 1 base from V and 1 from J; bases not matched to a gene: 2. The germline gives CDR1 SGHRS, CDR2 YFSETQ. The length of the CDR3 is 15 residues. The CDR3, as DNA: TGCGCCAGCAGCTTGTCAGGGGGATCCTACAATGAGCAGTTCTTC. It specifies CASSLSGGSYNEQFF.

The V gene is TRBV2, the J gene TRBJ1-4, with D perhaps matching TRBD1 (5 bases). Germline V lookup: CDR1 SNHLY, CDR2 FYNNEI. V gave up 6 bases and J gave up 5 bases, with 10 bases separating them. The CDR3 is 13 residues long. The CDR3 is CASRGEKNEKLFF. As DNA, the CDR3 is TGTGCCAGCAGAGGGGAGAAGAATGAAAAACTGTTTTTT.

V usage is TRBV7-8 and J usage is TRBJ2-5; D is ambiguous. The germline gives CDR1 SGHVS, CDR2 FQNEAQ. Trimming pared 1 base from V and 3 bases from J, leaving 6 bases between. The CDR3 covers 13 residues. For the CDR3, the DNA is TGTGCCAGCAGCTTAGATTTTAAAGAGACCCAGTACTTC. Translation: CASSLDFKETQYF.

This chain's CDR3 is CASSPPLTGAEAFF. The CDR3 DNA reads as TGTGCCAGCAGTCCCCCCTTGACAGGGGCTGAAGCTTTCTTT. The V and J genes are TRBV2 and TRBJ1-1, with 8 bases aligning to TRBD1. J gave up 6 bases and V 5 bases, and 8 bases lay outside the gene matches. CDR1 and CDR2 from the germline V gene are SNHLY and FYNNEI. The CDR3 length is 14 residues.

The chain combines TRBV30 with TRBJ2-1, with D tentatively TRBD2 (5 bases). The germline CDR1 and CDR2 sequences are GTSNPN and SVGIG (reference sequence). V was clipped by 2 bases and J by 0 bases, with 17 bases between them. This CDR3 contains 17 residues. CDR3 nucleotides: TGTGCCTGGAGTTTCTCCCGGACTTCCAGCTCCTACAATGAGCAGTTCTTC. Residues: CAWSFSRTSSSYNEQFF.

DNA for the CDR3: TGTGCCATCAGCTCCCCCTGGGAGAGCACCGGGGAGCTGTTTTTT. Translating it yields CAISSPWESTGELFF. The chain links TRBV10-3 to TRBJ2-2; D perhaps matches TRBD2 (5 bases). The CDR3 runs to 15 residues. Germline-derived CDR1 and CDR2 are ENHRY and SYGVKD. Trimming left V 6 bases short and J 4 bases short, with 15 bases between.

CDR3 nucleotide sequence: TGTGCCAGCAGCTCGACAGGGGGGATCAATGGCTACACCTTC. Translation: CASSSTGGINGYTF. V is TRBV7-2 and J is TRBJ1-2; 9 bases line up with TRBD1. This CDR3 is built from 14 residues. The trim removed 4 bases at V and 6 bases at J, leaving 6 bases unmatched. Looked up from germline, CDR1 is SGHTA and CDR2 is FQGNSA.

The chain joins TRBV4-1 to TRBJ2-7; 7 bases match TRBD1. V was pared by 5 bases and J by 11 bases, with 15 bases of the junction left unmatched. The V gene's germline CDR1 is MGHRA and CDR2 YSYEKL. This CDR3 region has 14 residues. Here the CDR3 DNA reads TGCGCCAGCAGCGCGGACAGGTCAAATAAGTATGAGTACTTC. Amino acid sequence: CASSADRSNKYEYF.